A selection of T cell receptor beta chains follows, all from one sample in a study of PD-L1 blockade in urothelial cancer. The repertoire was sequenced with immunoSEQ multiplex PCR; TCRdb's copy has only in-frame clones and lacks some. The data show around 70,000 clones, with approximately 87% seen just once and under 6% held by the top ten. Sequenced here: PBMCs, sampled around atezolizumab (anti-PD-L1) treatment. Receptors originate from a man aged 65-85 years with urothelial cancer. Each CDR3 is given with its conserved first and last residue. The order of the fields is V gene, clone size, J gene, D gene, CDR3 DNA, CDR3 protein. A D gene is named only where the DNA matches it firmly. The size of a clone is reported for some rows only, either as once, few or many, or as a class for expanded clones.

v_call: TRBV29-1; clone_size: .; j_call: TRBJ2-5; d_call: .; cdr3_nt: TGCAGCGTTGAAGTAGGGGGAGAGACCCAGTACTTC; cdr3_aa: CSVEVGGETQYF
v_call: TRBV2; clone_size: once; j_call: TRBJ2-1; d_call: .; cdr3_nt: TGTGCCAGCACTGCTGGAGATGAGCAGTTCTTC; cdr3_aa: CASTAGDEQFF
v_call: TRBV6-5; clone_size: .; j_call: TRBJ1-2; d_call: TRBD1; cdr3_nt: TGTGCCAGCAGTTTCGGACAGGGAAGGGGCTACACCTTC; cdr3_aa: CASSFGQGRGYTF
v_call: TRBV6-1; clone_size: .; j_call: TRBJ2-1; d_call: TRBD1; cdr3_nt: TGTGCCAGCAGTTTCCAGGGGGCAGGTGAGCAGTTCTTC; cdr3_aa: CASSFQGAGEQFF
v_call: TRBV5-1; clone_size: .; j_call: TRBJ2-3; d_call: .; cdr3_nt: TGCGCCAGCAGCACCTGGACAGAAGATACGCAGTATTTT; cdr3_aa: CASSTWTEDTQYF
v_call: TRBV4-2; clone_size: .; j_call: TRBJ1-2; d_call: TRBD1; cdr3_nt: TGTGCCAGCAGCCCCCGGACAGGGGAGGGCTACACCTTC; cdr3_aa: CASSPRTGEGYTF
v_call: TRBV6-1; clone_size: .; j_call: TRBJ2-3; d_call: .; cdr3_nt: TGTGCCAGCAGGTCCGGGACTCTCAGGGATACGCAGTATTTT; cdr3_aa: CASRSGTLRDTQYF
v_call: TRBV6-5; clone_size: once; j_call: TRBJ1-5; d_call: .; cdr3_nt: TGTGCCAGCAGTTCCTATTCCGATCAGCCCCAGCATTTT; cdr3_aa: CASSSYSDQPQHF
v_call: TRBV28; clone_size: .; j_call: TRBJ2-5; d_call: TRBD2; cdr3_nt: TGTGCCAGCAGTCTCCCCCCTAGCGGGAACCAAGAGACCCAGTACTTC; cdr3_aa: CASSLPPSGNQETQYF
v_call: TRBV27; clone_size: .; j_call: TRBJ2-3; d_call: TRBD1; cdr3_nt: TGTGCCAGCACCCTCCTTACCGGGACAGGGGGCCCCCGCACAGATACGCAGTATTTT; cdr3_aa: CASTLLTGTGGPRTDTQYF
v_call: TRBV10-3; clone_size: .; j_call: TRBJ2-7; d_call: TRBD1; cdr3_nt: TGTGCCATCAGTGATAGGGACAGGGGGCTTTACGAGCAGTACTTC; cdr3_aa: CAISDRDRGLYEQYF
v_call: TRBV4-1; clone_size: .; j_call: TRBJ1-1; d_call: TRBD1; cdr3_nt: TGCGCCAGCAGCCAAGAGGAAGGGACAGGGAACACTGAAGCTTTCTTT; cdr3_aa: CASSQEEGTGNTEAFF
v_call: TRBV7-8; clone_size: .; j_call: TRBJ2-1; d_call: .; cdr3_nt: TGTGCCAGCAGCTCACTACAGGGTTCTTCGACCGCCAATGAGCAGTTCTTC; cdr3_aa: CASSSLQGSSTANEQFF
v_call: TRBV30; clone_size: .; j_call: TRBJ2-2; d_call: .; cdr3_nt: TGTGCCTGGATCCGTTTGGGAGATTACAACACCGGGGAGCTGTTTTTT; cdr3_aa: CAWIRLGDYNTGELFF
v_call: TRBV28; clone_size: .; j_call: TRBJ2-1; d_call: .; cdr3_nt: TGTGCCAGCGCGGGGGCAGGGGAGAGGGTAGTTGAGCAGTTCTTC; cdr3_aa: CASAGAGERVVEQFF
v_call: TRBV18; clone_size: many; j_call: TRBJ1-1; d_call: .; cdr3_nt: TGTGCCAGCTCACCGGGCCGGGCAGGGCGAGAGTACTTT; cdr3_aa: CASSPGRAGREYF
v_call: TRBV7-9; clone_size: .; j_call: TRBJ1-4; d_call: .; cdr3_nt: TGTGCCAGCAGCTACTTAGCAACTAATGAAAAACTGTTTTTT; cdr3_aa: CASSYLATNEKLFF
v_call: TRBV6-1; clone_size: once; j_call: TRBJ2-3; d_call: TRBD1; cdr3_nt: TGTGCCAGCCACAGGGGGCCAGCAGATACGCAGTATTTT; cdr3_aa: CASHRGPADTQYF
v_call: TRBV29-1; clone_size: .; j_call: TRBJ2-2; d_call: .; cdr3_nt: TGCAGCGTTGGGTCAGGGACCGGGGAGCTGTTTTTT; cdr3_aa: CSVGSGTGELFF
v_call: TRBV7-6; clone_size: .; j_call: TRBJ2-2; d_call: .; cdr3_nt: TGTGCCAGCAGCTTGGGGGGAAGGGGAGGCTCTGGGGAGCTGTTTTTT; cdr3_aa: CASSLGGRGGSGELFF
v_call: TRBV27; clone_size: .; j_call: TRBJ2-5; d_call: TRBD2; cdr3_nt: TGTGCCAGCAGTTTAGGGCGAGGGACTAGCGTTCAAGAGACCCAGTACTTC; cdr3_aa: CASSLGRGTSVQETQYF
v_call: TRBV29-1; clone_size: .; j_call: TRBJ1-2; d_call: .; cdr3_nt: TGCAGCGTCCGACAGATTTCGTATGGCTACACCTTC; cdr3_aa: CSVRQISYGYTF
v_call: TRBV28; clone_size: few; j_call: TRBJ2-7; d_call: .; cdr3_nt: TGTGCCAGCCGGGACTTAAACTACGAGCAGTACTTC; cdr3_aa: CASRDLNYEQYF
v_call: TRBV6-6; clone_size: .; j_call: TRBJ2-7; d_call: TRBD2; cdr3_nt: TGTGCCAGCAGTTTGACTAGCGGGAGTTACGAGCAGTACTTC; cdr3_aa: CASSLTSGSYEQYF
v_call: TRBV6-5; clone_size: .; j_call: TRBJ2-7; d_call: TRBD1; cdr3_nt: TGTGCCAGCAGCCAACTGGGACAGCCCTACGAGCAGTACTTC; cdr3_aa: CASSQLGQPYEQYF
v_call: TRBV2; clone_size: .; j_call: TRBJ2-3; d_call: TRBD2; cdr3_nt: TGTGCCAGCACTCTCTGGGGGGGTGGGACTAGCGGGAACGGTCGGACAGATACGCAGTATTTT; cdr3_aa: CASTLWGGGTSGNGRTDTQYF
v_call: TRBV10-2; clone_size: .; j_call: TRBJ2-2; d_call: TRBD1; cdr3_nt: TGCGCCGGGGGGACAGGGCAGCTTACCGGGGAGCTGTTTTTT; cdr3_aa: CAGGTGQLTGELFF
v_call: TRBV5-6; clone_size: .; j_call: TRBJ1-3; d_call: TRBD1; cdr3_nt: TGTGCCAGCAGCTCCCTCGGGACAGCCTCTGGAAACACCATATATTTT; cdr3_aa: CASSSLGTASGNTIYF
v_call: TRBV6-5; clone_size: once; j_call: TRBJ2-1; d_call: TRBD2; cdr3_nt: TGTGCCAGCAGTTTCAGGACTAGCGCGAGCCCCAATGAGCAGTTCTTC; cdr3_aa: CASSFRTSASPNEQFF
v_call: TRBV19; clone_size: .; j_call: TRBJ2-7; d_call: .; cdr3_nt: TGTGCCAGTAGCCGCACTAGCACATCCTACGAGCAGTACTTC; cdr3_aa: CASSRTSTSYEQYF
v_call: TRBV19; clone_size: .; j_call: TRBJ2-2; d_call: .; cdr3_nt: TGTGCCAGTAGTACAAATAGCGAGAGCGGGGAGCTGTTTTTT; cdr3_aa: CASSTNSESGELFF
v_call: TRBV5-1; clone_size: .; j_call: TRBJ1-3; d_call: .; cdr3_nt: TGCGCCAGCAGCGACACACTGGACACCATATATTTT; cdr3_aa: CASSDTLDTIYF
v_call: TRBV27; clone_size: .; j_call: TRBJ2-7; d_call: TRBD2; cdr3_nt: TGTGCCAGCAGTTTTACTAGCGGGAGCTCCTACGAGCAGTACTTC; cdr3_aa: CASSFTSGSSYEQYF
v_call: TRBV10-2; clone_size: few; j_call: TRBJ1-5; d_call: .; cdr3_nt: TGCGCCAGCAGTCCAGGTCCCAATCAGCCCCAGCATTTT; cdr3_aa: CASSPGPNQPQHF
v_call: TRBV10-3; clone_size: once; j_call: TRBJ2-1; d_call: TRBD2; cdr3_nt: TGTGCCATTAGCGGGGGGAACAATGAGCAGTTCTTC; cdr3_aa: CAISGGNNEQFF
v_call: TRBV7-3; clone_size: .; j_call: TRBJ2-3; d_call: .; cdr3_nt: TGTGCCAGCAGCAAAACCGGACTAACCACAGATACGCAGTATTTT; cdr3_aa: CASSKTGLTTDTQYF
v_call: TRBV5-6; clone_size: .; j_call: TRBJ2-2; d_call: .; cdr3_nt: TGTGCCAGCAGTGGAGGGACCGGAACCGGGGAGCTGTTTTTT; cdr3_aa: CASSGGTGTGELFF
v_call: TRBV18; clone_size: .; j_call: TRBJ2-2; d_call: TRBD1; cdr3_nt: TGTGCCAGCTCACCCCGTACCGCGACAGGGGACGACACCGGGGAGCTGTTTTTT; cdr3_aa: CASSPRTATGDDTGELFF
v_call: TRBV6-1; clone_size: .; j_call: TRBJ2-7; d_call: .; cdr3_nt: TGTGCCAGCAGTGAAGCAATCGGGGGACCCTACGAGCAGTACTTC; cdr3_aa: CASSEAIGGPYEQYF
v_call: TRBV4-1; clone_size: .; j_call: TRBJ2-7; d_call: TRBD2; cdr3_nt: TGCGCCAGCAGCCAAACACCTAGCGGGAGCTACGAGCAGTACTTC; cdr3_aa: CASSQTPSGSYEQYF
v_call: TRBV28; clone_size: few; j_call: TRBJ1-2; d_call: TRBD1; cdr3_nt: TGTGCCAGCCGGACAGGGGCGGGCTACACCTTC; cdr3_aa: CASRTGAGYTF
v_call: TRBV9; clone_size: .; j_call: TRBJ2-7; d_call: TRBD1; cdr3_nt: TGTGCCAGCAGCGGTCGGGGACAGCGCTGGTCCGAGCAGTACTTC; cdr3_aa: CASSGRGQRWSEQYF
v_call: TRBV7-2; clone_size: .; j_call: TRBJ2-3; d_call: .; cdr3_nt: TGTGCCAGCAGCTTAGGGGGAGCTAGCACAGATACGCAGTATTTT; cdr3_aa: CASSLGGASTDTQYF
v_call: TRBV6-6; clone_size: .; j_call: TRBJ2-1; d_call: .; cdr3_nt: TGTGCCAGCAGTTACGGGGCTTACAATGAGCAGTTCTTC; cdr3_aa: CASSYGAYNEQFF
v_call: TRBV4-2; clone_size: .; j_call: TRBJ2-1; d_call: .; cdr3_nt: TGTGCCAGCAGCCAAGAAGCCCCGCCAAATGAGCAGTTCTTC; cdr3_aa: CASSQEAPPNEQFF
v_call: TRBV19; clone_size: once; j_call: TRBJ1-1; d_call: TRBD1; cdr3_nt: TGTGCCAGTAGTATAGATGGGGACAGGGGGCGATGGAGAACTGAAGCTTTCTTT; cdr3_aa: CASSIDGDRGRWRTEAFF
v_call: TRBV6-5; clone_size: .; j_call: TRBJ2-3; d_call: .; cdr3_nt: TGTGCCAGCAAAGATTTAACTAGCACAGATACGCAGTATTTT; cdr3_aa: CASKDLTSTDTQYF
v_call: TRBV29-1; clone_size: .; j_call: TRBJ2-7; d_call: .; cdr3_nt: TGCAGCGCGGGCCCTCAGGGCGGCGAGCAGTACTTC; cdr3_aa: CSAGPQGGEQYF
v_call: TRBV5-1; clone_size: .; j_call: TRBJ1-1; d_call: .; cdr3_nt: TGCGCCAGCACCCGTGGAAGTTTACAGGCCAATGCTGAAGCTTTCTTT; cdr3_aa: CASTRGSLQANAEAFF
v_call: TRBV5-4; clone_size: .; j_call: TRBJ2-3; d_call: TRBD2; cdr3_nt: TGTGCCAGCAGCATCCCCGGGACTAGCGGGACCACAGATACGCAGTATTTT; cdr3_aa: CASSIPGTSGTTDTQYF